This T cell receptor beta chain was identified in a study of cytomegalovirus exposure and HLA in healthy donors. Study-wide results and limits: A previous analysis found most TCR beta V segments productive roughly 87% or roughly 30% of the time.

Points on this clone: Its specificity is not known.

V lost 1 base and J 6 bases, leaving 13 bases between the germline ends. There are 15 residues in the CDR3. Germline V gene data show CDR1 as SNHLY and CDR2 as FYNNEI. Primers for the PCR totalled 60 Vbeta and 13 Jbeta. Profiled with immunoSEQ multiplex PCR; TCRdb holds only in-frame clones, not every one. Recorded for this sample: approximately 37,000 clones. This sequence was found in a human donor in good health. The chain recombines TRBV2 with TRBJ1-5; D remains unclear. The source material was PBMCs. CDR3 sequence reads: CASSEDPGSGQPQHF. DNA for the CDR3: TGTGCCAGCAGTGAAGATCCGGGGTCGGGTCAGCCCCAGCATTTT.